This T cell receptor beta chain originates from a study of neurological immune-mediated disorders. About the study: Of the approximately 35 patients who had multiple sclerosis, some 30 had the relapsing-remitting form and 3 had the secondary progressive form.

Study-wide results and limits: Patients with HTLV-1-associated myelopathy had the highest level of TCR clonal expansion, whereas patients with multiple sclerosis had the lowest level, falling beneath the level found in healthy controls. Phylogenetic analysis grouped 18 of 34 multiple sclerosis patients' repertoires together, suggesting a possible repertoire signature.

This clonotype was detected ten times or more. Its antigen is as yet unknown. cDNA synthesis was performed by 5'RACE with 10-nucleotide random UMIs. Via MiXCR, TCRdb re-called the 5' RACE reads, giving one row per CDR3 protein. This sample has 81,000 or so distinct CDR3 sequences, with about 5.5% found just once. This CDR3 spans 15 amino acids. CDR1 is SGHRS, CDR2 YFSETQ, per germline. V shed 1 base and J shed 4 bases, with 13 bases lying between them. This chain links TRBV5-1 with TRBJ2-3; D is perhaps TRBD2 (6 bases). The clonotype originates from a woman in her twenties or thirties with multiple sclerosis. Specimen: PBMCs. CDR3: CASSLLGLRADTQYF. CDR3 sequence (DNA): TGCGCCAGCAGCTTGCTCGGACTACGCGCAGATACGCAGTATTTT.